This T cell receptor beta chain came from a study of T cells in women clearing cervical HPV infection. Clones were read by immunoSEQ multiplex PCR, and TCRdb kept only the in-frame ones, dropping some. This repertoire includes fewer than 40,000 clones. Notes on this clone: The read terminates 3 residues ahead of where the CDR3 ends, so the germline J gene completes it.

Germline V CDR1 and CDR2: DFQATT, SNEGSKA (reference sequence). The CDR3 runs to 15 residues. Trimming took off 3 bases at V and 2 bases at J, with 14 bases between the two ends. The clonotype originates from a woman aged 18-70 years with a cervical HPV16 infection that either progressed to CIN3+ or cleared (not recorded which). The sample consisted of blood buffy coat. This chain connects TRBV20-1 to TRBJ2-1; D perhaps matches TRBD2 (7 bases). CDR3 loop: CSASRAGAAYNEQFF. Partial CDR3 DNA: TGCAGTGCTAGTAGGGCGGGGGCTGCCTACAATGAG.